In this sample, the clone carrying this T cell receptor (beta chain) turned up many times. The sample comes from a study of T cells in Graves' hyperthyroidism and ophthalmopathy. On the basis of clinical symptoms, serum thyroxine and TRAb, thyroid ultrasound and orbital computed tomography, diagnoses were made. Using RNA transcripts as the source, TCR beta CDR3 regions were amplified. HTBI primers drove first-round RT-PCR of the TCR CDR3. Each CDR3 protein gets one entry after TCRdb re-called the multiplex PCR reads with MiXCR. The data hold roughly 500,000 distinct CDR3 sequences, with roughly 45% observed a single time. This CDR3 contains 13 residues. Trimming pared 5 bases from V and 5 bases from J, leaving 13 bases between. Germline V CDR1 and CDR2: MNHEY, SVGEGT.

The chain joins TRBV6-2 or TRBV6-3 to TRBJ2-7, with D maybe TRBD1 (6 bases). Sequencing was carried out using peripheral blood or thyroid tissue (not recorded which). The clonotype comes from an adult woman with Graves' disease, either hyperthyroidism or ophthalmopathy (not recorded which). DNA for the CDR3: TGTGCCAGCAGTCACAGGGCTCGCAACGAGCAGTACTTC. It encodes CASSHRARNEQYF.